The 14 T cell receptor beta chains below were found in one sample sequenced in a study of PD-L1 blockade in urothelial cancer. Only in-frame clones appear in the TCRdb table, and some are missing; sequencing was by immunoSEQ multiplex PCR. In the table there are some 84,000 clones, about 85% of which are singletons. This sample comprised PBMCs, obtained around atezolizumab (anti-PD-L1) treatment. The receptors derive from a woman in her 70s with urothelial cancer.

The sample holds a few counts of this clone. DNA of the CDR3: TGTGCCAGCAGTTACTCGGACGGGACAGGGGTCTACGAGCAGTACTTC. Translating it yields CASSYSDGTGVYEQYF. This chain connects TRBV6-6 to TRBJ2-7; 10 bases fit TRBD1. The length of the CDR3 is 16 residues. Germline values: CDR1 MNHNY, CDR2 SVGAGI (reference sequence). V was pared by 0 bases and J by 3 bases, with 5 bases of the junction left unmatched.

This sequence joins TRBV5-4 and TRBJ1-6; D uncertain. The CDR3 spans 14 residues. Germline CDR1 and CDR2: SGHNT and YYREEE (reference sequence). The V end lost 3 bases, the J end lost 7 bases, and 11 bases lay between the germline ends. CDR3 sequence: CASSSGLLNSPLHF. The CDR3 DNA follows: TGTGCCAGCAGCTCCGGACTGCTCAATTCACCCCTCCACTTT.

The V gene is TRBV4-1, the J gene TRBJ1-1; no definite D call. V lost 3 bases and J 0 bases, leaving 11 bases between the germline ends. The CDR3 consists of 15 residues. CDR1 is MGHRA and CDR2 is YSYEKL in the germline V gene. In DNA, the CDR3 is TGCGCCAGCAGCCACCCTTCCCCGGTGAACACTGAAGCTTTCTTT. It encodes CASSHPSPVNTEAFF.

The J gene is TRBJ1-2, the V gene TRBV5-6, with TRBD1 matching over 9 bases. Germline V CDR1 and CDR2: SGHDT, YYEEEE. V shed 4 bases and J 5 bases; nucleotides not matched to a gene: 9. The CDR3 sequence is 15 residues long. The CDR3 reads CASSAVTGGGYGYTF. The CDR3 coding sequence is TGTGCCAGCAGCGCAGTGACAGGGGGAGGTTATGGCTACACCTTC. The variable domain in full, completed from reference TRBV5-6 and TRBJ1-2, reads DAGVTQSPTHLIKTRGQQVTLRCSPKSGHDTVSWYQQALGQGPQFIFQYYEEEERQRGNFPDRFSGHQFPNYSSELNVNALLLGDSALYLCASSAVTGGGYGYTFGSGTRLTVV.

The J gene is TRBJ2-7, the V gene TRBV23-1; D tentatively fits TRBD1 or TRBD2 (10 bases each). TRBV23-1 is noted as an ORF with a role that remains uncertain. The CDR3 has 24 amino acids. Trimming took off 1 base at V and 3 bases at J, with 40 bases between the two ends. The CDR3 nucleotides are TGCGCCAGCAGTCAATTTAAGAGTCCGGGACAGGGGACCTTAAAACTAGCGGGAATCTACGAGCAGTACTTC. Protein sequence: CASSQFKSPGQGTLKLAGIYEQYF.

This sequence joins TRBV2 and TRBJ1-4; D may be TRBD1 (6 bases). Trimming left V 6 bases short and J 4 bases short, with 18 bases between. The CDR3 is made up of 16 amino acids. Per the germline V gene, CDR1 is SNHLY and CDR2 is FYNNEI. The CDR3 bases are TGTGCCAGCAGGGACAGTTGGACAACCGGTAATGAAAAACTGTTTTTT. It yields the protein CASRDSWTTGNEKLFF.

The chain combines TRBV7-2 with TRBJ1-2; TRBD1 might be the D (5 bases). The CDR3 runs to 13 residues. Germline-derived CDR1 and CDR2 are SGHTA and FQGNSA. V was trimmed by 3 bases and J by 8 bases, leaving 13 bases between them. Here the CDR3 DNA reads TGTGCCAGCAGCTTCACACCCCAGGGAGGCTACACCTTC. It yields the protein CASSFTPQGGYTF.

This clone has more than one count but fewer than ten. The gene calls are TRBV18 and TRBJ1-1; 7 nucleotides line up with TRBD1. V was clipped by 4 bases and J by 4 bases; unmatched bases: 6. Germline CDR1 KGHSH, CDR2 LQKENI. The CDR3 is 14 amino acids. In nucleotides, the CDR3 is TGTGCCAGCTCACAAAGGGGGCGCGCCACTGAAGCTTTCTTT. The encoded protein is CASSQRGRATEAFF.

The genes are TRBV2 and TRBJ1-6, with 9 bases matching TRBD1. CDR1 and CDR2 from the germline V gene are SNHLY and FYNNEI. V lost 6 bases to trimming and J lost 3 bases; unmatched junction nucleotides: 6. The CDR3 runs 16 residues. The CDR3, as DNA: TGTGCCAGCAGCCGGGACAGGGACTACTATAATTCACCCCTCCACTTT. This translates into CASSRDRDYYNSPLHF.

The chain uses TRBV10-3 and TRBJ2-2, with a tentative D call TRBD1 (6 bases). The CDR3 totals 18 residues. The V gene lost 0 bases and the J gene lost 4 bases, with 18 bases spanning the gap. CDR1 and CDR2 from the germline V gene are ENHRY and SYGVKD. DNA for the CDR3: TGTGCCATCAGTGAGTCTAACTCAGGGGCTGTAGGCACCGGGGAGCTGTTTTTT. It yields the protein CAISESNSGAVGTGELFF.

This CDR3 is CASRGQGASYEQYF. Written as DNA, the CDR3 is TGTGCCAGCAGAGGACAGGGGGCCTCCTACGAGCAGTACTTC. The genes are TRBV6-6 and TRBJ2-7, with TRBD1 matching 11 bases. The V gene's germline CDR1 is MNHNY and CDR2 SVGAGI (reference sequence). Trimming at V came to 6 bases and at J to 0 bases, leaving 1 base not matched to a gene. This CDR3 is 14 amino acids long.

The V call is TRBV5-1, the J call TRBJ2-5; TRBD1 matches 9 bases. Germline trimming cut 3 bases from V and 2 bases from J; bases unmatched to any gene: 5. The CDR3 has 15 amino acids. Per the germline V gene, CDR1 is SGHRS and CDR2 is YFSETQ. The CDR3 is CASSSTGGLQETQYF. DNA of the CDR3: TGCGCCAGCAGCTCAACAGGGGGCCTTCAAGAGACCCAGTACTTC.

This chain links TRBV10-2 with TRBJ2-1; tentative D call: TRBD1 (5 bases). Germline CDR1 reads WSHSY; CDR2 reads SAAADI. The CDR3 loop spans 13 amino acids. Trimming shortened V by 5 bases and J by 4 bases, and 9 bases separated the two germline ends. The chain's CDR3 is CASSLGAYNEQFF. CDR3 bases: TGCGCCAGCAGTCTAGGGGCTTACAATGAGCAGTTCTTC.

The chain employs TRBV7-2 and TRBJ2-7, with 9 bases that match TRBD2. This CDR3 has 16 amino acids. The germline V gene has CDR1 SGHTA and CDR2 FQGNSA. Losses at the gene ends were 6 bases for V and 0 bases for J; bases not matched to a gene: 9. This CDR3 reads CASSRWGSGGSYEQYF. CDR3 in DNA: TGTGCCAGCAGTCGCTGGGGTAGCGGGGGCTCCTACGAGCAGTACTTC.